Listed below are T cell receptor beta chains from one sample, sequenced in a study of T cell responses to AZD1222 COVID-19 vaccine. Measured with immunoSEQ multiplex PCR; TCRdb has only the in-frame clones, and not every one. The repertoire has tens of thousands of clones, roughly 86% of them found once; the top ten carry around 15%. Material: peripheral blood, obtained on day 0 of AZD1222 vaccination. The receptors derive from an adult in good health. The CDR3 runs from the conserved cysteine through the conserved F or W. A D gene is named only where the DNA matches it firmly. Some rows have no size entry. The others give once, few or many, or a class for an expanded clone.

>.|.|TRBV12-5|TRBJ1-5
TGTGCTAGTGGACTCACTAATCAGCCCCAGCATTTT
CASGLTNQPQHF
>.|.|TRBV4-1|TRBJ1-1
TGCGCCAGCAGCCAAGCCACTGAAGCTTTCTTT
CASSQATEAFF
>.|.|TRBV28|TRBJ2-7
TGTGCCAGCAGAGGGGGGGGGACCTACGAGCAGTACTTC
CASRGGGTYEQYF
>.|TRBD2|TRBV28|TRBJ2-3
TGTGCCAGCAGTTTAGGGTGGCGGGAGGGCTCAGATACGCAGTATTTT
CASSLGWREGSDTQYF
>.|TRBD1|TRBV13|TRBJ1-2
TGTGCCAGCAGCTTAGGGACAGGGCCTACAAACTATGGCTACACCTTC
CASSLGTGPTNYGYTF
>.|.|TRBV28|TRBJ2-5
TGTGCCAGCAGTCTGGTCGGGTACCAAGAGACCCAGTACTTC
CASSLVGYQETQYF
>.|.|TRBV27|TRBJ1-2
TGTGCCAGCAGTTTAATTTCGGGGAATGGCTACACCTTC
CASSLISGNGYTF
>once|TRBD1|TRBV18|TRBJ2-1
TGTGCCAGCTCACTCTTTGGACAGGGTAGTAATGAGCAGTTCTTC
CASSLFGQGSNEQFF
>.|.|TRBV6-5|TRBJ1-2
TGTGCCAGCAGTACTCGGACACTTGGCTATGGCTACACCTTC
CASSTRTLGYGYTF
>once|.|TRBV11-1|TRBJ2-3
TGTGCCAGCACAATTTTGGCGGGTACGCAGTATTTT
CASTILAGTQYF
>.|.|TRBV7-3|TRBJ1-5
TGTGCCAGCAGCTTTGGGGAAGGGCAGCCCCAGCATTTT
CASSFGEGQPQHF
>.|TRBD2|TRBV7-3|TRBJ2-3
TGTGCCAGCAGCTTAACCCGGCTTGTTTACCAGCGGGATCCCCATTATCTCACAGATACGCAGTATTTT
CASSLTRLVYQRDPHYLTDTQYF
>.|.|TRBV18|TRBJ2-1
TGTGCCAGCTCACCCCGACAGACCAATGAGCAGTTCTTC
CASSPRQTNEQFF
>.|.|TRBV6-4|TRBJ1-2
TGTGCCAGCAGTGACTCGGCTGGAGGTGTCTATGGCTACACCTTC
CASSDSAGGVYGYTF
>.|.|TRBV29-1|TRBJ1-1
TGCAGCGTTGATAGTGGCAGGGTCAAAGCTTTCTTT
CSVDSGRVKAFF
>.|.|TRBV19|TRBJ2-7
TGTGCCACCCGGGGGAGTGGGGCTGGGGAGCAGTACTTC
CATRGSGAGEQYF
>.|.|TRBV20-1|TRBJ2-7
TGCAGTGCTAGTTGGTCAGGGTTTTCCTACGAGCAGTACTTC
CSASWSGFSYEQYF
>.|TRBD1|TRBV12-3/TRBV12-4|TRBJ2-5
TGTGCCAGCAGTGGGACAGCCAAGACCCAGTACTTC
CASSGTAKTQYF
>.|.|TRBV6-2/TRBV6-3|TRBJ1-2
TGTGCCAGCAGTTACTCCGAATACCGGGACAATGGCTACACCTTC
CASSYSEYRDNGYTF
>.|TRBD2|TRBV4-2|TRBJ2-7
TGTGCCAGCAGCCAAGATGTCTGGCTAGCGGGAGGAGGCGAGCAGTACTTC
CASSQDVWLAGGGEQYF
>.|.|TRBV3-1/TRBV3-2|TRBJ1-3
TGTGCCAGCAGCCAAGGCTTCTCAAACACCATATATTTT
CASSQGFSNTIYF
>.|.|TRBV11-1|TRBJ2-2
TGTGCCAGCAGCCCAACCGGGACGCCGAACACCGGGGAGCTGTTTTTT
CASSPTGTPNTGELFF
>.|.|TRBV18|TRBJ1-1
TGTGCCAGCTCACCCTCGACAGGTTTACACACGAACACTGAAGCTTTCTTT
CASSPSTGLHTNTEAFF
>.|.|TRBV10-3|TRBJ1-3
TGTGCCATCAGTGACGAGACGCTCGGAAACACCATATATTTT
CAISDETLGNTIYF
>few|.|TRBV28|TRBJ2-7
TGTGCCATCACCAGCCATCAGTCCTACGAGCAGTACTTC
CAITSHQSYEQYF
>.|TRBD2|TRBV7-9|TRBJ2-5
TGTGCCAGCAGCTTAGGCCTAGCGGGAGGCCGCCAGTACTTC
CASSLGLAGGRQYF
>.|.|TRBV11-2|TRBJ1-1
TGTGCCAGCAGCTTAGAGGCCCCCTCCACAGGCTTGTACTTT
CASSLEAPSTGLYF
>.|.|TRBV4-1|TRBJ1-4
TGCGCCAGCAGCCAAGATTGGGGGGCTGGGGAAAAACTGTTTTTT
CASSQDWGAGEKLFF
>.|.|TRBV4-2|TRBJ2-7
TGTGCCAGCAGCCAAGATGCCCTCGGAAGTTACGAGCAGTACTTC
CASSQDALGSYEQYF
>.|.|TRBV25-1|TRBJ1-2
TGTGCCAGCAGTGAAGAGGGACACATCCATGGCTACACCTTC
CASSEEGHIHGYTF
>.|.|TRBV7-9|TRBJ2-2
TGTGCCAGCAGCTCAATGGACACCGCGAACACCGGGGAGCTGTTTTTT
CASSSMDTANTGELFF
>.|TRBD1|TRBV5-4|TRBJ1-2
TGTGCCAGCAGCTTGGCCGGGACAGGCTATGGCTACACCTTC
CASSLAGTGYGYTF
>once|TRBD1|TRBV6-5|TRBJ2-7
TGTGCCAGCAGCCCGGGACAGGGTGTCTACGAGCAGTACTTC
CASSPGQGVYEQYF
>.|.|TRBV9|TRBJ1-1
TGTGCCAGCAGCGTGGGCCCGGGGGCGACTGAAGCTTTCTTT
CASSVGPGATEAFF
>.|.|TRBV2|TRBJ2-5
TGTGCCAGAGGGACATATCGTGAGACCCAGTACTTC
CARGTYRETQYF
>once|.|TRBV13|TRBJ2-1
TGTGCCAGCAGCTCGTGGAGAGTTGGCGATGAGCAGTTCTTC
CASSSWRVGDEQFF